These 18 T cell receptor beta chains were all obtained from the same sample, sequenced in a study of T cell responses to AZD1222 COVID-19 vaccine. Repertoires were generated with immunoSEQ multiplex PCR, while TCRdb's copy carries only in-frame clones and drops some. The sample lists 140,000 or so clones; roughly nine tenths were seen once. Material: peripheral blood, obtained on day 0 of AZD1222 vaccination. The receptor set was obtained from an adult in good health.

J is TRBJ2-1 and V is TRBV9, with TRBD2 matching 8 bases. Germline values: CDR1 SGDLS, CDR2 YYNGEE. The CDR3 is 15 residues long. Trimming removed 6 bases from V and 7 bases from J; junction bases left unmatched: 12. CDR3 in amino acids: CASTPQSGGQNEQFF. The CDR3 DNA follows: TGTGCCAGCACCCCTCAATCGGGGGGGCAAAATGAGCAGTTCTTC.

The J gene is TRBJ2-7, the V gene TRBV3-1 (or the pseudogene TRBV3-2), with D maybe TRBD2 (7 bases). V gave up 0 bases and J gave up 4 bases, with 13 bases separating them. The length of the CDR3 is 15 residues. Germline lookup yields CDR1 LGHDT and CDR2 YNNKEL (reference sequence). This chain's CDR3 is CASSQDSRGAYEQYF. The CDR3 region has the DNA TGTGCCAGCAGCCAAGATAGTCGGGGGGCTTACGAGCAGTACTTC.

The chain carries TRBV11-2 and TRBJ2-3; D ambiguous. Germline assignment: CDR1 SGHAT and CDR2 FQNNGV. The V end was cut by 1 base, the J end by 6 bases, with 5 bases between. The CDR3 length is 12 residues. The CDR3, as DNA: TGTGCCAGCAGCTTAGCGCCTGATACGCAGTATTTT. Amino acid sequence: CASSLAPDTQYF.

DNA of the CDR3: TGCGCCAGCAGCCCATTAGGCGGGGAAAGCACAGATACGCAGTATTTT. It yields the protein CASSPLGGESTDTQYF. The J gene is TRBJ2-3, the V gene TRBV5-1, with a tentative D call TRBD2 (6 bases). The CDR3 consists of 16 residues. V was pared by 4 bases and J by 0 bases, with 15 bases between. In germline, CDR1 is SGHRS, CDR2 YFSETQ.

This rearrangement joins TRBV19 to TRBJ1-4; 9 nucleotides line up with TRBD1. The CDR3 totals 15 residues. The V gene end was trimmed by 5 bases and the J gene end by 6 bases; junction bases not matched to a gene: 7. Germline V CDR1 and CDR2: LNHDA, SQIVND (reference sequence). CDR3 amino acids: CASSLTGTGHEKLFF. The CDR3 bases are TGTGCCAGTAGTTTAACCGGGACAGGGCATGAAAAACTGTTTTTT.

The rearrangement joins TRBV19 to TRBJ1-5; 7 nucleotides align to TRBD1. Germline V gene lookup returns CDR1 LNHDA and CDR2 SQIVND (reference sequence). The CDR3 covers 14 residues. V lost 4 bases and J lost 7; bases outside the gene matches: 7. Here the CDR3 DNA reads TGTGCCAGTAGTACCACAGGGGTGGTACAGCCCCAGCATTTT. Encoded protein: CASSTTGVVQPQHF. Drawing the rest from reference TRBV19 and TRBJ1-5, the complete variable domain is DGGITQSPKYLFRKEGQNVTLSCEQNLNHDAMYWYRQDPGQGLRLIYYSQIVNDFQKGDIAEGYSVSREKKESFPLTVTSAQKNPTAFYLCASSTTGVVQPQHFGDGTRLSIL.

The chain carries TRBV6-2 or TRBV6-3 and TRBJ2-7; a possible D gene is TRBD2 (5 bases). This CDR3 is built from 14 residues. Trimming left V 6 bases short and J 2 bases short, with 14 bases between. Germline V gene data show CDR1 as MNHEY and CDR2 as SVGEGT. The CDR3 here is CASSPEGAAYEQYF. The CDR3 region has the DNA TGTGCCAGCAGCCCCGAGGGCGCGGCCTACGAGCAGTACTTC.

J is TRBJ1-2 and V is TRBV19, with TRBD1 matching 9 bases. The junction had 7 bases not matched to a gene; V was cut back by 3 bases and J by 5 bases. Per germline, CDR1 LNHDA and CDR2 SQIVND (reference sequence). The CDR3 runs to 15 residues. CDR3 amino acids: CASSIEGQGSYGYTF. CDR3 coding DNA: TGTGCCAGTAGTATCGAGGGACAGGGCTCTTATGGCTACACCTTC.

The CDR3 spells CASSIDPEKLFF. The CDR3 DNA reads TGTGCCAGTAGTATAGATCCTGAAAAACTGTTTTTT. The rearrangement joins TRBV19 to TRBJ1-4; no reliable D call. V was pared by 0 bases and J by 7 bases, with 3 bases between. Per germline, CDR1 LNHDA and CDR2 SQIVND (reference sequence). The CDR3 runs 12 residues.

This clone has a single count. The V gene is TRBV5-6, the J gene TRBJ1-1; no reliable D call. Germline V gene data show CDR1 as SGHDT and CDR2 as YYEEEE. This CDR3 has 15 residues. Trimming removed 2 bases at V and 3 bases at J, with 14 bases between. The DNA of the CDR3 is TGTGCCAGCAGCTTTTCATTGGAGTGGTACACTGAAGCTTTCTTT. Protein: CASSFSLEWYTEAFF.

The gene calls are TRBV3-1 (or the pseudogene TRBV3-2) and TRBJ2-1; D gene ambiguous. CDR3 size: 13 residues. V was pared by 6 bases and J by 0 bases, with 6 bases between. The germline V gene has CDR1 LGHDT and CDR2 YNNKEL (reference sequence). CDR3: CASSLSSYNEQFF. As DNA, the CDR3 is TGTGCCAGCAGTCTCAGCTCCTACAATGAGCAGTTCTTC.

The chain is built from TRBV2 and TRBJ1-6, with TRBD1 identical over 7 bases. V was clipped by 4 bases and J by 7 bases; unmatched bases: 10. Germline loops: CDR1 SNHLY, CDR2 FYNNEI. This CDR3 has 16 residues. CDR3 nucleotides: TGTGCCAGCAGTGGGGACAGAGGACGAGGGAATTCACCCCTCCACTTT. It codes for CASSGDRGRGNSPLHF.

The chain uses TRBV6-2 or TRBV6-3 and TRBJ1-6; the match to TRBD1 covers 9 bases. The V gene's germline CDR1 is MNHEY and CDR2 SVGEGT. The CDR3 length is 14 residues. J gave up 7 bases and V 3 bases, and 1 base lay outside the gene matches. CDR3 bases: TGTGCCAGCAGTTATGGGACAGGGAATTCACCCCTCCACTTT. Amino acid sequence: CASSYGTGNSPLHF.

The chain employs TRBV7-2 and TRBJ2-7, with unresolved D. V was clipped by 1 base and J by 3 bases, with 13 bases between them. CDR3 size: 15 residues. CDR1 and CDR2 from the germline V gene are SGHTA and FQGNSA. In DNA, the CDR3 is TGTGCCAGCAGCTTAGGTGGACGGAGATTCTACGAGCAGTACTTC. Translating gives CASSLGGRRFYEQYF.

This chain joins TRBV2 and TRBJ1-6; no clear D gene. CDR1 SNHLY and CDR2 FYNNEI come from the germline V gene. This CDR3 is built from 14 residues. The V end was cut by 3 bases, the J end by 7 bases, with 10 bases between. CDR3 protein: CASSDRVWNSPLHF. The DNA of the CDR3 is TGTGCCAGCAGTGATCGGGTTTGGAATTCACCCCTCCACTTT.

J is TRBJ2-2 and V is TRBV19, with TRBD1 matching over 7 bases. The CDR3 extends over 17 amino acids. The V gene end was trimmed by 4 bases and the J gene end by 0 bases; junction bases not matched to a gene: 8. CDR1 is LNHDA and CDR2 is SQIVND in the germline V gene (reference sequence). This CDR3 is CASSTRVGTANTGELFF. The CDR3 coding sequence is TGTGCCAGTAGTACCCGGGTGGGGACAGCGAACACCGGGGAGCTGTTTTTT.

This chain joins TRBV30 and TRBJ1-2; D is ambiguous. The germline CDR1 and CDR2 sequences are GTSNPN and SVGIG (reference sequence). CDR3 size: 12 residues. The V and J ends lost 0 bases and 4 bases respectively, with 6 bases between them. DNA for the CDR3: TGTGCCTGGAGTGTAATGGGCTATGGCTACACCTTC. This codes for CAWSVMGYGYTF.

CDR3 bases: TGCGCCAGCAGCTTGTACTATGGGGGGAACACCGGGGAGCTGTTTTTT. Translation: CASSLYYGGNTGELFF. The genes are TRBV5-1 and TRBJ2-2; D tentatively fits TRBD1 or TRBD2 (5 bases each). V was clipped by 1 base and J by 1 base, with 11 bases between them. The CDR3 consists of 16 residues. Germline lookup yields CDR1 SGHRS and CDR2 YFSETQ. The full variable domain, its missing parts supplied by reference TRBV5-1 and TRBJ2-2, is KAGVTQTPRYLIKTRGQQVTLSCSPISGHRSVSWYQQTPGQGLQFLFEYFSETQRNKGNFPGRFSGRQFSNSRSEMNVSTLELGDSALYLCASSLYYGGNTGELFFGEGSRLTVL.